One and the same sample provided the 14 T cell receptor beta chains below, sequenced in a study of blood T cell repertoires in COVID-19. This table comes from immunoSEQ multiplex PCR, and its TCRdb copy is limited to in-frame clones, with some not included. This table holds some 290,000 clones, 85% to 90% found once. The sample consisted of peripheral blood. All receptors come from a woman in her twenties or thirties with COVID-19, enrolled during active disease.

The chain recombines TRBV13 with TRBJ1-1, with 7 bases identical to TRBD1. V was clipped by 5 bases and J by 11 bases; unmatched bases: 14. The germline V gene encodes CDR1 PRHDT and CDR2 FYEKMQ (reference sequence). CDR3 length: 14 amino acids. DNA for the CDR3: TGTGCCAGCAGCGGACGCAGGGGGACCACCCAGGCTTTCTTT. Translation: CASSGRRGTTQAFF. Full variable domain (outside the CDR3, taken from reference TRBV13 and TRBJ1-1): AAGVIQSPRHLIKEKRETATLKCYPIPRHDTVYWYQQGPGQDPQFLISFYEKMQSDKGSIPDRFSAQQFSDYHSELNMSSLELGDSALYFCASSGRRGTTQAFFGQGTRLTVV.

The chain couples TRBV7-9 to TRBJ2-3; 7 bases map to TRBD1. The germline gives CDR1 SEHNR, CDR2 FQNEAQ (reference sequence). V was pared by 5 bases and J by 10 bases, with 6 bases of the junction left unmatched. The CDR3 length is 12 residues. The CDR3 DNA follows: TGTGCCAGCAGCCCGGGACAGCACTCGCAGTATTTT. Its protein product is CASSPGQHSQYF.

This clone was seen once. This CDR3 is CASSLSASQPQHF. The CDR3 nucleotides read TGTGCCAGCAGTTTGTCAGCGAGTCAGCCCCAGCATTTT. The chain is built from TRBV27 and TRBJ1-5, with D unclear. V dropped 3 bases and J dropped 6 bases, with 9 bases sitting between them. Germline CDR1 and CDR2: MNHEY and SMNVEV (reference sequence). This CDR3 contains 13 residues.

In DNA form, the CDR3 reads TGTGCCAGCAGCCAAGGACTAGCGGGGGGGCTCGGGGAGACCCAGTACTTC. Amino acid sequence: CASSQGLAGGLGETQYF. The chain is built from TRBV3-1 (or the pseudogene TRBV3-2) and TRBJ2-5; 14 bases map to TRBD2. V gave up 1 base and J gave up 5 bases; unmatched junction bases: 6. Germline loops: CDR1 LGHDT, CDR2 YNNKEL (reference sequence). The CDR3 spans 17 residues.

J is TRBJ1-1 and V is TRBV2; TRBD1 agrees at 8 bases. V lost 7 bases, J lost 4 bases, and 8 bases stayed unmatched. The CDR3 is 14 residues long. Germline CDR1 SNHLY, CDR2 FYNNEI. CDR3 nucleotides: TGTGCCAGCACCGAGACAGGGGCGGGCACTGAAGCTTTCTTT. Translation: CASTETGAGTEAFF.

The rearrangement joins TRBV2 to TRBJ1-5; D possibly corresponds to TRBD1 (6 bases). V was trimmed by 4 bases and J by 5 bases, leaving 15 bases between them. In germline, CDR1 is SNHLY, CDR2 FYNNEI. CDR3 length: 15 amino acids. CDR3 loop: CASSVDRNGHQPQHF. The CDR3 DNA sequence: TGTGCCAGCAGTGTTGACAGGAACGGGCATCAGCCCCAGCATTTT.

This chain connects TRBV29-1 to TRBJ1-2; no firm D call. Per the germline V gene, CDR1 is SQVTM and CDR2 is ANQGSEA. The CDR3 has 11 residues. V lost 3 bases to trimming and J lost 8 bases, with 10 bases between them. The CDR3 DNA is TGCAGCGTTGAGGCTCTGAGGGGCTACACCTTC. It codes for CSVEALRGYTF.

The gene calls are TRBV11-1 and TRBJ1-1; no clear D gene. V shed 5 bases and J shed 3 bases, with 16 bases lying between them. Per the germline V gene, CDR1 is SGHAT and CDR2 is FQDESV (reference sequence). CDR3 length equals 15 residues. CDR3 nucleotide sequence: TGTGCCAGCAGCCCCGGGGAAGGAGGTGACACTGAAGCTTTCTTT. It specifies CASSPGEGGDTEAFF.

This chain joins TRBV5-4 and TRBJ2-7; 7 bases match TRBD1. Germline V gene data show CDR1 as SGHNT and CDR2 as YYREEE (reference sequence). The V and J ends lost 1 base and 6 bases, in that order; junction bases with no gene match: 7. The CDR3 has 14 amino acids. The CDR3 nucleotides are TGTGCCAGCAGCTTGAGGGACAGTCCTGGCGAGCAGTACTTC. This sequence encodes CASSLRDSPGEQYF.

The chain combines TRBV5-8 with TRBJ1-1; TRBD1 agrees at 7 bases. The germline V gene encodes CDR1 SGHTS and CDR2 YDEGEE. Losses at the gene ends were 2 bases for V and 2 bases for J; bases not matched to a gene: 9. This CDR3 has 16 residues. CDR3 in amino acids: CASSFGGLGGNTEAFF. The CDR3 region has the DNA TGTGCCAGCAGCTTTGGGGGTTTAGGGGGCAACACTGAAGCTTTCTTT. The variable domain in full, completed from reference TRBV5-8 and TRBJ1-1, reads EAGVTQSPTHLIKTRGQQATLRCSPISGHTSVYWYQQALGLGLQFLLWYDEGEERNRGNFPPRFSGRQFPNYSSELNVNALELEDSALYLCASSFGGLGGNTEAFFGQGTRLTVV.

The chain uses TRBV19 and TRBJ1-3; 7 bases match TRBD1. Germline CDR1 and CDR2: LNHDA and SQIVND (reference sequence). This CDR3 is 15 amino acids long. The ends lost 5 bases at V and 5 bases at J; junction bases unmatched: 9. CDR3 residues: CASSPGTEVRNTIYF. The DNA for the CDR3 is TGTGCCAGTAGTCCAGGGACAGAAGTCAGAAACACCATATATTTT.

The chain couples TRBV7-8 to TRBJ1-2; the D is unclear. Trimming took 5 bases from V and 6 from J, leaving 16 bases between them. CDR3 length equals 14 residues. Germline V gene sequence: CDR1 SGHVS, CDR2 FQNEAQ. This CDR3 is CASSNDGWVDGYTF. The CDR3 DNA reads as TGTGCCAGCAGCAATGACGGGTGGGTGGATGGCTACACCTTC.

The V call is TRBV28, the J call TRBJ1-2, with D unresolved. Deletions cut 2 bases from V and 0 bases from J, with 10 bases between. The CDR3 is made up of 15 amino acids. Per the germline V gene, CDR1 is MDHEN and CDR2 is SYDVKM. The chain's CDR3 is CASSLVDISNYGYTF. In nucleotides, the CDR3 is TGTGCCAGCAGTTTAGTCGACATATCTAACTATGGCTACACCTTC.

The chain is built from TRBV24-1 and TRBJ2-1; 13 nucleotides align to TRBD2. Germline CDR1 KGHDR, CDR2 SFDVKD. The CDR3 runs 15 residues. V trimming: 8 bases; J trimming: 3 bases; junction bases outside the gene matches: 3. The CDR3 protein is CATTTSGGDYNEQFF. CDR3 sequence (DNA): TGTGCCACCACAACTAGCGGGGGGGACTACAATGAGCAGTTCTTC.